These 3 T cell receptor beta chains were all obtained from the same sample, sequenced in a study of neurological immune-mediated disorders (dated by TCRdb to the late 2010s). Receptor libraries were prepared by 5' RACE. Sequencing was performed on an Illumina HiSeq 2500. The raw public reads went through TCRdb reprocessing: fastp at Q25, MiXCR clone calling, in-frame beta chains kept. Each CDR3 protein gets just one entry, which takes the most common genes and DNA from the rows behind it. The sample records roughly 74,000 distinct CDR3 sequences, around 5.5% of which are singletons. Approximately 7% of the sample comes from the top ten. Sequencing input: PBMCs. These receptors were taken from a man aged 18-30 years with multiple sclerosis.

The V and J genes are TRBV6-5 and TRBJ2-6; a possible D gene is TRBD1 (5 bases). Germline V CDR1 and CDR2: MNHEY, SVGAGI. CDR3 length equals 18 residues. With 0 bases removed from V and 2 bases from J, the gap between germline ends came to 14 bases. The CDR3 reads CASSYSSQGRTGANVLTF. The CDR3 nucleotides are TGTGCCAGCAGTTACTCGAGTCAGGGAAGAACTGGGGCCAACGTCCTGACTTTC.

Remarks on this clonotype: A much more abundant neighbour one base away suggests this may be a read error. The chain is built from TRBV20-1 and TRBJ1-5; TRBD1 might be the D (5 bases). Per germline, CDR1 DFQATT and CDR2 SNEGSKA (reference sequence). The CDR3 extends over 14 amino acids. The CDR3 sequence: CSATTNEGSQTQNF. The DNA of the CDR3 is TGCAGTGCTACAACCAACGAGGGGAGTCAGACCCAGAATTTT.

With regard to this clonotype: The junction departs from germline at one end; a sequencing error may be responsible. The chain carries TRBV5-5 and TRBJ1-5; D might be TRBD1 (5 bases). This CDR3 contains 14 residues. Germline loops: CDR1 SGHKS, CDR2 YYEKEE (reference sequence). As DNA, the CDR3 is TGTGCCAGCAGCTTGCAGGGAGGTAATCAGCCCCAGAATTTT. Translating gives CASSLQGGNQPQNF.